The 14 T cell receptor beta chains below all came from one sample that was sequenced in a study of response to subunit inactivated influenza vaccine. TCRdb recomputed calls from the RT-PCR reads with MiXCR, one row per CDR3 protein. The sample shows 150,000 to 200,000 distinct CDR3 sequences, around 12% of them seen only once. These sequences were also reported in another study, on T cells expressing NK-cell markers. From that second work: Synthesis of TCR beta cDNA relied on 5'RACE template switching carrying UMIs.

This material consisted of CD8+ T cells sorted from PBMCs, taken 11 to 12 days after vaccination. The origin of the receptors is a man between 50 and 59 years old who received an inactivated influenza vaccine.

This clonotype was recorded many times. The genes are TRBV24-1 and TRBJ2-1, with TRBD2 matching 14 bases. CDR1 is KGHDR and CDR2 is SFDVKD in the germline V gene. Trimming cost V 3 bases and J 6 bases; bases outside gene matches: 9. This CDR3 is 18 amino acids long. CDR3 DNA: TGTGCCACCAGTGATCAGTCGGGACTAGCGGGAGTGGGCAATGAGCAGTTCTTC. Residues: CATSDQSGLAGVGNEQFF.

In DNA form, the CDR3 reads TGTGCCAGCAGCTCCGGGGACAGGGAAGATACGCAGTATTTT. Amino acids: CASSSGDREDTQYF. The chain has TRBV13 and TRBJ2-3, with 9 bases lining up with TRBD1. CDR1 is PRHDT and CDR2 is FYEKMQ in the germline V gene (reference sequence). V lost 4 bases, J lost 5 bases, and 4 bases stayed unmatched. CDR3 length: 14 amino acids.

This clonotype was counted a few times. The V call is TRBV12-3 or TRBV12-4, the J call TRBJ2-1; the D gene could be TRBD1 or TRBD2 (5 bases each). Trimming removed 7 bases from V and 9 bases from J, with 13 bases in between. The CDR3 sequence is 12 residues long. CDR3 DNA sequence: TGTGCCAGCACCACACGGGGCACTGAGCAGTTCTTC. Its translation: CASTTRGTEQFF.

The genes are TRBV4-3 and TRBJ2-2; 8 bases are shared with TRBD2. The germline V gene encodes CDR1 LGHNA and CDR2 YSLEER. This CDR3 has 15 residues. Trimming cost V 1 base and J 5 bases; bases outside gene matches: 3. The CDR3 reads CASSQAPGGTGELFF. In DNA form, the CDR3 reads TGCGCCAGCAGCCAAGCTCCGGGGGGGACCGGGGAGCTGTTTTTT.

This clonotype was seen many times. V gene TRBV6-5 combines with J gene TRBJ1-1; tentative D call: TRBD1 (6 bases). Germline V gene sequence: CDR1 MNHEY, CDR2 SVGAGI. The V gene lost 4 bases and the J gene lost 5 bases, with 14 bases spanning the gap. The CDR3 totals 14 residues. The CDR3 nucleotides are TGTGCCAGCAGTTTCAGGGAGGGGGGGACTGAAGCTTTCTTT. It translates to CASSFREGGTEAFF.

Many counts were recorded for this clonotype. The chain recombines TRBV4-3 with TRBJ2-1; 12 positions match TRBD2. Germline V gives CDR1 LGHNA, CDR2 YSLEER. V gave up 1 base and J gave up 7 bases; unmatched junction bases: 2. CDR3 length: 15 amino acids. The CDR3 DNA reads TGCGCCAGCAGCCAAGGACTAGCGGGAGTAAATGAGCAGTTCTTC. Translated: CASSQGLAGVNEQFF.

V and J are TRBV4-1 and TRBJ1-1; D gene unclear. The CDR3 covers 16 residues. Trimming removed 1 base at V and 1 base at J, with 13 bases between. The germline CDR1 and CDR2 sequences are MGHRA and YSYEKL. The CDR3 nucleotides read TGCGCCAGCAGCCAAGTATTTCCTAAGGGGAACACTGAAGCTTTCTTT. Encoded protein: CASSQVFPKGNTEAFF.

This clonotype was counted only a few times. The chain uses TRBV12-3 or TRBV12-4 and TRBJ2-3; 9 bases line up with TRBD2. This CDR3 is built from 17 residues. V was clipped by 5 bases and J by 8 bases; unmatched bases: 17. CDR3 sequence: CASSLRVAGEHTSTQYF. The CDR3 DNA is TGTGCCAGCAGTCTCCGGGTAGCGGGGGAACATACGTCTACGCAGTATTTT.

The CDR3 is CASSLRVQGGHEQYF. CDR3 DNA sequence: TGTGCCAGCAGTTTACGGGTCCAGGGAGGGCACGAGCAGTACTTC. The chain carries TRBV27 and TRBJ2-7, with 7 bases aligning to TRBD2. V was clipped by 2 bases and J by 5 bases; unmatched bases: 9. This CDR3 contains 15 residues. Germline V gene data show CDR1 as MNHEY and CDR2 as SMNVEV (reference sequence).

The chain recombines TRBV20-1 with TRBJ2-7, with D possibly TRBD2 on 6 matching bases. CDR1 is DFQATT and CDR2 is SNEGSKA in the germline V gene (reference sequence). The CDR3 spans 14 residues. The germline V and J ends were trimmed by 6 bases and 0 bases, with 15 bases remaining between them. Here the CDR3 reads CSATGTFPSYEQYF. In DNA, the CDR3 is TGCAGTGCAACCGGGACTTTTCCCTCCTACGAGCAGTACTTC.

J is TRBJ1-4 and V is TRBV12-3 or TRBV12-4; the match to TRBD1 covers 8 bases. The junction had 3 bases not matched to a gene; V was cut back by 3 bases and J by 3 bases. CDR3 size: 15 residues. Here the CDR3 DNA reads TGTGCCAGCAGTTTTCAGGGGGCCCCTAATGAAAAACTGTTTTTT. This translates into CASSFQGAPNEKLFF.

This clonotype was observed many times. V usage is TRBV20-1 and J usage is TRBJ2-7, with D uncertain. Trimming stripped 3 bases from V and 4 bases from J, with 10 bases between. The CDR3 runs 12 residues. Germline CDR1 reads DFQATT; CDR2 reads SNEGSKA (reference sequence). Here the CDR3 DNA reads TGCAGTGCTAGGGAAGGCCCGTACGAGCAGTACTTC. Its protein is CSAREGPYEQYF.

This chain uses TRBV5-1 with TRBJ2-1; D may be TRBD2 (5 bases). Looked up from germline, CDR1 is SGHRS and CDR2 is YFSETQ. V was shortened by 3 bases and J by 4 bases, with 11 bases between the two germline ends. CDR3 length: 14 residues. This CDR3 is CASSYREQYNEQFF. In DNA form, the CDR3 reads TGCGCCAGCAGCTACCGGGAACAATACAATGAGCAGTTCTTC.

This chain joins TRBV30 and TRBJ1-1; a weak D match, TRBD1 (5 bases). The germline V gene has CDR1 GTSNPN and CDR2 SVGIG (reference sequence). There are 14 residues in the CDR3. Trimming took 5 bases from V and 5 from J, leaving 18 bases between them. The CDR3 region is CAWGRLEGRTEAFF. The CDR3 region has the DNA TGTGCCTGGGGCCGTTTGGAGGGGAGGACTGAAGCTTTCTTT.